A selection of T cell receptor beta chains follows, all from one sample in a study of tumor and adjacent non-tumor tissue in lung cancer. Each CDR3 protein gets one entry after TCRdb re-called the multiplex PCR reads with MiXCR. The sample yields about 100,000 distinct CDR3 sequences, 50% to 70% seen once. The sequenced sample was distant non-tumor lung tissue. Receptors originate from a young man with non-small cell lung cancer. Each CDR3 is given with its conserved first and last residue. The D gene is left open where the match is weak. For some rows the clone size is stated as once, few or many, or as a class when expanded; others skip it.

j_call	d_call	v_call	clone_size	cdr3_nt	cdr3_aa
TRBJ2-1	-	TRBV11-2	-	TGTGCCAGCAGCCCGACGCCGACAGGGGAGGGTGACCAGTTCTTC	CASSPTPTGEGDQFF
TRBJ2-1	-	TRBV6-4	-	TGTGCCAGCAGCTCTAATTACAATGAGCAGTTCTTC	CASSSNYNEQFF
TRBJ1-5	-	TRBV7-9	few	TGTGCCAGCAGCTTTAGCAGGGGCAATCAGCCCCAGCATTTT	CASSFSRGNQPQHF
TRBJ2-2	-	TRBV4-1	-	TGCGCCAGCAGCCAACGACCAACGGGATCTGGGATGTCGGGGGAGCTGTTTTTT	CASSQRPTGSGMSGELFF
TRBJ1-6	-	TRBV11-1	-	TGTGCCAGTGGCGCCAACACTTATAATTCACCCCTCCACTTT	CASGANTYNSPLHF
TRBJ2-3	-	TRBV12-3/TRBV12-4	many	TGTGCCAGCAGTTTAGGTCTTGGTGAAGATACGCAGTATTTT	CASSLGLGEDTQYF
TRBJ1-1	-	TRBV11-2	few	TGTGCCAGCACCGACGATGGAGAGGACACTGAAGCTTTCTTT	CASTDDGEDTEAFF
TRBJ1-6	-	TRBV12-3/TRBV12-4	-	TGTGCCAGCAGTTTAGGAGGGGTTAAATCACCCCTCCACTTT	CASSLGGVKSPLHF
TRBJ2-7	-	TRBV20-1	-	TGCAGTGCACCGGACGGGGGAACTAGTCACGAGCAGTACTTC	CSAPDGGTSHEQYF
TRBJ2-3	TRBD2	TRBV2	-	TGTGCCAGCACCTCGATTCTAGCGGGGGGCACAGATACGCAGTATTTT	CASTSILAGGTDTQYF
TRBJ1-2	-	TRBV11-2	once	TGCGCCAGCAGCTTCGACATGGGGCATGGCTACACCTTC	CASSFDMGHGYTF
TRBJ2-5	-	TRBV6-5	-	TGTGCCAATAGTCTCTACGAGACCCAATACTTC	CANSLYETQYF
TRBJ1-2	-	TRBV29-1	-	TGCAGCGTTGAACGCTCTGACTATGGCTACAACTTC	CSVERSDYGYNF
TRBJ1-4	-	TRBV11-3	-	TGTTCCTGCAACCTTACTAGGGGCGAAAAACTGTTTTTT	CSCNLTRGEKLFF
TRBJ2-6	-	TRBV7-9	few	TGTGCCAGCAGCTCCCTAGTTGCCCGACTCGAATCTGGGGCCAACGTCCTGACTTTC	CASSSLVARLESGANVLTF
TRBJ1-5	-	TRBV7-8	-	TGTGCCAGCAACCACGGGACACGGGGGCAGCCCCAGCATTTT	CASNHGTRGQPQHF
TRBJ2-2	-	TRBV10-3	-	TGTACCATCAGTGAATCCGTGGAGCTGTTTTTT	CTISESVELFF
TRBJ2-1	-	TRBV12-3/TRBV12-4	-	TGTGCCAGCAGACATACAGGGCCACGCAATGGGCAGTTCTTC	CASRHTGPRNGQFF
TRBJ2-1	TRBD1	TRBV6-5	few	TGTGCCAGCAGGTCGGACAGGAGGAGCTCCTACAATGAGCAGTTCTTC	CASRSDRRSSYNEQFF
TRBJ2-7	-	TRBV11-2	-	TGTGTCAGCGGAAGGGGAACGGGCGAGCAATACTTC	CVSGRGTGEQYF
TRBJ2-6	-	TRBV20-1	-	TGCAGTACTAGGAGTGGTGTGGCCAACGTCCTGACTTTC	CSTRSGVANVLTF
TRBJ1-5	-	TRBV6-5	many	TGTGCCAGCAGTTACTCCAGGCCCGGGAGGGGGGGCAATCAGCCCCAGCATTTT	CASSYSRPGRGGNQPQHF
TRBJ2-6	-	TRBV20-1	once	TGCAGTGCTAGAGATAGGCGTTCTGGGACTAACGTCCTGACTTTC	CSARDRRSGTNVLTF
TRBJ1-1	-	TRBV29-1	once	TGCAGCGTTGTCCGGGGGAACGCTGAAGCTTCCTTT	CSVVRGNAEASF
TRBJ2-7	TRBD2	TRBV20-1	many	TGCAGTGCCCCCCAACGCGGGGGGTCCTACGAGCAGTACTTC	CSAPQRGGSYEQYF
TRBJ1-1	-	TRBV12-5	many	TGTGCTAGTGGTCGTCGGCAAGAAACTGAAGCTTTCTTT	CASGRRQETEAFF
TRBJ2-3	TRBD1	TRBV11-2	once	TGTGCCAGCAGCACCAGACAGGGGGCCACGTATACGCAGTATTTT	CASSTRQGATYTQYF
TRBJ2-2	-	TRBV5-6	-	TGTGCCAGCAGCTTCTCCAATCTCAACACCGGGGAGGTATTTTTT	CASSFSNLNTGEVFF
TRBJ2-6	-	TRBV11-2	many	TGTGCCAGCAGCCCATGGGGTAGCGGTCCCGGGTCTGGGGCCAACGTCCTGACTTTC	CASSPWGSGPGSGANVLTF
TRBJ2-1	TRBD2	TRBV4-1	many	TGCGCCAGCAGCCACCTAAGGCGGGGGGGGGCGTCTAATGAGCAGTTCTTC	CASSHLRRGGASNEQFF
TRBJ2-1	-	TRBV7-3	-	TGTGCCAGCAGCCAGGGGGCGGGAGTCTACAATGAGCAGTTCTTC	CASSQGAGVYNEQFF
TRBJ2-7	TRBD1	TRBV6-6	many	TGTGCCAGCAGTTCCGGGACAGGGGGCGACGAGCAGTACTTC	CASSSGTGGDEQYF
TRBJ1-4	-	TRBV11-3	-	TGTGCCAGCAGCCTTACTAGGGGCCAAATACTGTTTTTT	CASSLTRGQILFF
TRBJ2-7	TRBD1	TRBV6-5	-	TGTGCCAGCAGTCGAGGACAGGGGGTCTCCCGCGAGCAGTACTTC	CASSRGQGVSREQYF
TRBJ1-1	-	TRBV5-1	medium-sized	TGCGCCAGCGCCGACCTCGGGGGGCGCGGCACTGAAGCTTTCTTT	CASADLGGRGTEAFF
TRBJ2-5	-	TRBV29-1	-	TGCAGCTTATGGGACGGCCAGGAGACCCAGTACTTC	CSLWDGQETQYF
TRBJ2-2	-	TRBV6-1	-	TGTGCCAGCAGTACCGAACATTCCGGGGAGCTGCTTTTT	CASSTEHSGELLF
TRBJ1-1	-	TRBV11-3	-	TGTGCCAGCAGCTTAGTAGGGGACACTGAAGCTCTATTT	CASSLVGDTEALF
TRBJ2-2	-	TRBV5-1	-	TGCGCCAGCAGCCTAGACTATCCAGACACCGGGGAGCTGTTTTTT	CASSLDYPDTGELFF
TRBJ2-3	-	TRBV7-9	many	TGTGCCAGCAGCCCCTCCGGGAGCTTTAGCACAGATACGCAGTATTTT	CASSPSGSFSTDTQYF
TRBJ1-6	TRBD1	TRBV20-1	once	TGCAGTGCTTCAATACCGGGACAGTATAATTCACCCCCCCAGTTT	CSASIPGQYNSPPQF
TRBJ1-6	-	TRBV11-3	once	TGTGCCAGCAGCCTTGCCATTTTCGGCGGTTCACCCCTCCGCTTT	CASSLAIFGGSPLRF